This T cell receptor beta chain came from a study of cytomegalovirus exposure and HLA in healthy donors. Study-wide results and limits: There were reportedly fewer N-insertions in an Asian-associated ancestry cluster than the roughly 670-donor mean, in a later analysis. Most TCR sequences were seen very rarely across donors, but some public TCRs occurred in many. Common viral pathogens seemed, in a later analysis, to connect with several of the most significant clusters.

From germline, CDR1 is SQVTM and CDR2 ANQGSEA. V was clipped by 0 bases and J by 2 bases; unmatched bases: 4. The CDR3 covers 15 residues. Primers for the PCR totalled 60 Vbeta and 13 Jbeta. In the authors' methods: Per a later analysis, the number of unique TCR beta chains was roughly 83 million, of which about 11 million were shared. Method: immunoSEQ multiplex PCR; TCRdb's copy keeps in-frame clones and lacks some. From that table come the V and J calls and clone size; the DNA was used to work out D and trimming. The sample shows over 100,000 clones, 55% to 75% of them seen only once. This clone occurred a few times. Its matching antigen is unknown.

Sequencing was carried out using PBMCs. This clonotype originated in a man in his thirties or forties in good health and CMV-seropositive. The V and J genes are TRBV29-1 and TRBJ2-5, with TRBD2 matching 9 bases. The CDR3 DNA sequence: TGCAGCGTTGAAGATTTAGCGGGAGCGCAAGAGACCCAGTACTTC. It encodes CSVEDLAGAQETQYF. Together with reference TRBV29-1 and TRBJ2-5, the CDR3 gives the full variable domain: SAVISQKPSRDICQRGTSLTIQCQVDSQVTMMFWYRQQPGQSLTLIATANQGSEATYESGFVIDKFPISRPNLTFSTLTVSNMSPEDSSIYLCSVEDLAGAQETQYFGPGTRLLVL.